These 4 T cell receptor beta chains originate from one sample sequenced in a study of cytomegalovirus exposure and HLA in healthy donors (dated by TCRdb to between 2016 and 2019). The library was produced with the immunoSEQ multiplex PCR assay. For the multiplex PCR, a mixture combining 60 forward primers for TCR Vbeta segments and 13 reverse primers for TCR Jbeta segments was used. Held by TCRdb, this immuneACCESS table contains in-frame sequences only and omits some clones. Under half of the omission traces to an unresolved V gene where checked; the cause of the rest is unknown. The sample table records about 53,000 clones. The ten most abundant clones make up approximately 2% of the sample. The sequenced sample was PBMCs. These receptors all come from a woman between 18 and 30 years old in good health and CMV-seronegative.

V gene TRBV5-1 combines with J gene TRBJ2-1, with D perhaps matching TRBD1 (6 bases). Germline V gene sequence: CDR1 SGHRS, CDR2 YFSETQ. Between the trimmed V and J ends, which lost 4 bases and 3 bases, there was a span of 11 bases. The CDR3 covers 14 residues. The CDR3 sequence is CASSPGQHYNEQFF. CDR3 in DNA: TGCGCCAGCAGCCCGGGACAACACTACAATGAGCAGTTCTTC.

The chain combines TRBV11-2 with TRBJ1-2, with TRBD1 as a possible D gene (5 bases). Trimming stripped 1 base from V and 5 bases from J, with 14 bases between. This CDR3 has 15 residues. The germline V gene encodes CDR1 SGHAT and CDR2 FQNNGV. Here the CDR3 reads CASSLGGGGYYGYTF. For the CDR3, the DNA is TGTGCCAGCAGCTTAGGGGGTGGGGGGTATTATGGCTACACCTTC.

J is TRBJ1-4 and V is TRBV7-9; the D gene is possibly TRBD1 (5 bases). Per germline, CDR1 SEHNR and CDR2 FQNEAQ (reference sequence). The CDR3 runs 13 residues. Deletions cut 2 bases from V and 7 bases from J, with 8 bases between. Here the CDR3 reads CASSLSGSEKLFF. The CDR3 nucleotides are TGTGCCAGCAGCTTATCAGGGTCTGAAAAACTGTTTTTT.

The rearrangement uses TRBV5-1 and TRBJ2-5, with D perhaps TRBD1 (5 bases). V dropped 4 bases and J dropped 4 bases, with 14 bases sitting between them. The V gene's germline CDR1 is SGHRS and CDR2 YFSETQ. The CDR3 length is 14 residues. The CDR3 loop reads CASSGLSRGETQYF. For the CDR3, the DNA is TGCGCCAGCAGCGGATTGTCAAGGGGAGAGACCCAGTACTTC.